The T cell receptor beta chain described here comes from a study of blood T cell repertoires in COVID-19. Data came from immunoSEQ multiplex PCR; TCRdb stores just in-frame clones and leaves some out. This sample has 90,000 to 130,000 clones, with about two thirds found just once. This CDR3 has 17 residues. Germline V CDR1 and CDR2: KGHDR, SFDVKD. V lost 9 bases to trimming and J lost 0 bases, with 17 bases between them. The sequence came from a woman aged 40 to 55 with acute or convalescent COVID-19. The chain joins TRBV24-1 to TRBJ1-6; a possible D gene is TRBD1 (5 bases). Sequencing used peripheral blood. The DNA of the CDR3 is TGTGCCACCGGTGGTGCGGGGCTCAGCTCCTATAATTCACCCCTCCACTTT. This encodes CATGGAGLSSYNSPLHF.